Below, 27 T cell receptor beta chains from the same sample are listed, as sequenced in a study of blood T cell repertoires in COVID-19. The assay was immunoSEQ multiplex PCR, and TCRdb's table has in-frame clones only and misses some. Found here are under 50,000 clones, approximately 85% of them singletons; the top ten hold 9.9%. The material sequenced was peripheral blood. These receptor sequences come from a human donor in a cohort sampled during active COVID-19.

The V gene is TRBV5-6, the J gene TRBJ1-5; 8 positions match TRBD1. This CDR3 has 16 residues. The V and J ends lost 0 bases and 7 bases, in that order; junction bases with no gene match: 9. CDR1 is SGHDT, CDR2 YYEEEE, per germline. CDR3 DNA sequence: TGTGCCAGCAGCTTGGGTTCGACAGGGGATAGGCAGCCCCAGCATTTT. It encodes CASSLGSTGDRQPQHF.

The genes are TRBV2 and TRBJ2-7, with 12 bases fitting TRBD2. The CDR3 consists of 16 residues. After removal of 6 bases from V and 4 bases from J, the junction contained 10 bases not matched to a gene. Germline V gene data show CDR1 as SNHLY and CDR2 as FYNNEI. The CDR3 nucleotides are TGTGCCAGCAGAGTAGAGCTAGCGGGAGGGCCATACGAGCAGTACTTC. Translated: CASRVELAGGPYEQYF.

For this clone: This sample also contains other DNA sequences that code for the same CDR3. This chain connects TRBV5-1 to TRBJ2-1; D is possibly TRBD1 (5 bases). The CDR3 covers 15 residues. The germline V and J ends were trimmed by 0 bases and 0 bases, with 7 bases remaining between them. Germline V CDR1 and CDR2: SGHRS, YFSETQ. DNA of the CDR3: TGCGCCAGCAGCTTGGGACAGAGCTCCTACAATGAGCAGTTCTTC. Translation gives CASSLGQSSYNEQFF.

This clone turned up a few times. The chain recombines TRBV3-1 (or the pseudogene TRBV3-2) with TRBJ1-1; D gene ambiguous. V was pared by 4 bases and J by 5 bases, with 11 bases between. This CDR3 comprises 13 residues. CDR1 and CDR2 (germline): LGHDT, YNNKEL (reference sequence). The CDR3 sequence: CASSPGAGTEAFF. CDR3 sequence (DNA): TGTGCCAGCAGCCCAGGAGCGGGGACTGAAGCTTTCTTT.

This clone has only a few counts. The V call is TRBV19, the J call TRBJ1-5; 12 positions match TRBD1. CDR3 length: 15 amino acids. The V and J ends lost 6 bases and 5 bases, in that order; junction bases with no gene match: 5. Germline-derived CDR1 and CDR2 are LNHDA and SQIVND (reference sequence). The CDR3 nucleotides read TGTGCCAGTAGCTGGGGACAGGGGGCCTATCAGCCCCAGCATTTT. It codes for CASSWGQGAYQPQHF.

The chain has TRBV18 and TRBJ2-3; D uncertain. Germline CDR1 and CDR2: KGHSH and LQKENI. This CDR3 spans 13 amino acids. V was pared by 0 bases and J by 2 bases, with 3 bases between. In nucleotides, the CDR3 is TGTGCCAGCTCACCACCTTACACAGATACGCAGTATTTT. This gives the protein CASSPPYTDTQYF.

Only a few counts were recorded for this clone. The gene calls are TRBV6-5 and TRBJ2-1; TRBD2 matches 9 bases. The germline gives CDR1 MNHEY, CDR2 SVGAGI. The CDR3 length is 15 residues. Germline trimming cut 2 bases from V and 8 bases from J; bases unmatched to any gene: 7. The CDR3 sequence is CASSYRTSVRDEQFF. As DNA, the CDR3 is TGTGCCAGCAGTTACCGGACTAGCGTTCGAGATGAGCAGTTCTTC.

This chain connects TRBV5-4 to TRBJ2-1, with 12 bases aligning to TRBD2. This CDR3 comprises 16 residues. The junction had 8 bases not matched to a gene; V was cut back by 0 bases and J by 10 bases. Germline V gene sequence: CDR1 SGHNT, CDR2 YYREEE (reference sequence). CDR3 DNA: TGTGCCAGCAGCTTGGCCGCTAGCGGGAGGGCCAGCGAGCAGTTCTTC. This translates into CASSLAASGRASEQFF.

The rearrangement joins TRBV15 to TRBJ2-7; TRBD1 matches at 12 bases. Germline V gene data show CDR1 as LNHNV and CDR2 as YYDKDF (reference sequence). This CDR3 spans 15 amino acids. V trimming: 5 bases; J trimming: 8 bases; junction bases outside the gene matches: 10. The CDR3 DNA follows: TGTGCCACCAGCCGTGCCGGGACAGGGGGCCTACAGCAGTACTTC. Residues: CATSRAGTGGLQQYF.

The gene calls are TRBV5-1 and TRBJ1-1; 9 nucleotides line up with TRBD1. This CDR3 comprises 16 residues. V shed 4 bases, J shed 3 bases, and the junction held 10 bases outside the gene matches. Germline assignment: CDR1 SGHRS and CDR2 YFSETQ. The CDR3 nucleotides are TGCGCCAGCAGCCAGGACAGGGGAGAGGGCTACACTGAAGCTTTCTTT. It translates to CASSQDRGEGYTEAFF.

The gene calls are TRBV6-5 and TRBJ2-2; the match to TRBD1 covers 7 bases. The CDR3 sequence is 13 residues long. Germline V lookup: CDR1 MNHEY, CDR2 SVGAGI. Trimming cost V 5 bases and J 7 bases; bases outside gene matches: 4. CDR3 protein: CASSRGPDGELFF. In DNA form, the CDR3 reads TGTGCCAGCAGTAGGGGGCCGGACGGGGAGCTGTTTTTT.

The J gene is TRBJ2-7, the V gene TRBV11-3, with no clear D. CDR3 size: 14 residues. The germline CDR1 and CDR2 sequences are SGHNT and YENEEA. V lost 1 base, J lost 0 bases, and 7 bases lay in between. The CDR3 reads CASSLGAPSYEQYF. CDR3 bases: TGTGCCAGCAGCTTAGGAGCCCCCTCCTACGAGCAGTACTTC.

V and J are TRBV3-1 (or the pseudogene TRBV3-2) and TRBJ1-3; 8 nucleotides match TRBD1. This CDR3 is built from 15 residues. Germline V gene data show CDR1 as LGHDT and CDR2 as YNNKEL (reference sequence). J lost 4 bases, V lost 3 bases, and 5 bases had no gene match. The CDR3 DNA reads TGTGCCAGCAGCCAGGCGACAGGGGTAGGAAACACCATATATTTT. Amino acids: CASSQATGVGNTIYF.

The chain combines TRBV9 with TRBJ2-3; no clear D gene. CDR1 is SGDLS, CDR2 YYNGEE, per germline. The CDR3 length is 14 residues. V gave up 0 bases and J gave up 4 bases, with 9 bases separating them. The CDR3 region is CASSVDHFSDTQYF. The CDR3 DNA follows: TGTGCCAGCAGCGTAGATCACTTTTCAGATACGCAGTATTTT.

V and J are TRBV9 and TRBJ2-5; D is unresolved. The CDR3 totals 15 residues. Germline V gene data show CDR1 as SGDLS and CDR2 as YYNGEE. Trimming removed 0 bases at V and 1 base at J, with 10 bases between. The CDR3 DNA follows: TGTGCCAGCAGCGTAGGCTCAGTTCCCCAAGAGACCCAGTACTTC. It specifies CASSVGSVPQETQYF. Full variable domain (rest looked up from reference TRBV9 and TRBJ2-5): DSGVTQTPKHLITATGQRVTLRCSPRSGDLSVYWYQQSLDQGLQFLIQYYNGEERAKGNILERFSAQQFPDLHSELNLSSLELGDSALYFCASSVGSVPQETQYFGPGTRLLVL.

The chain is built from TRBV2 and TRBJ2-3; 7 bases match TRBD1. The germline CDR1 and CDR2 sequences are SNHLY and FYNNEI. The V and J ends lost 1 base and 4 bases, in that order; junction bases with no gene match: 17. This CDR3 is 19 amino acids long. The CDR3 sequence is CASSEERADWGQYPDTQYF. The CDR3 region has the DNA TGTGCCAGCAGTGAAGAAAGGGCCGATTGGGGACAGTATCCAGATACGCAGTATTTT.

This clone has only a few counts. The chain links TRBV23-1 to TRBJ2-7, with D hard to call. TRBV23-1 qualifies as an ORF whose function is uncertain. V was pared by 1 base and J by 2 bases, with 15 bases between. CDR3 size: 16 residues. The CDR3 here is CASSQYQAGTPYEQYF. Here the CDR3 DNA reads TGCGCCAGCAGTCAATATCAGGCAGGAACCCCCTACGAGCAGTACTTC.

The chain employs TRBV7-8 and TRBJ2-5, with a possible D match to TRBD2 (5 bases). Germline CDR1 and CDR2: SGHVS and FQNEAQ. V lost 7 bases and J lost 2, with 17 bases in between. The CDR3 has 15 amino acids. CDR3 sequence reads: CASKEDPSVQETQYF. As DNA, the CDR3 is TGTGCCAGCAAGGAGGATCCCTCGGTTCAAGAGACCCAGTACTTC.

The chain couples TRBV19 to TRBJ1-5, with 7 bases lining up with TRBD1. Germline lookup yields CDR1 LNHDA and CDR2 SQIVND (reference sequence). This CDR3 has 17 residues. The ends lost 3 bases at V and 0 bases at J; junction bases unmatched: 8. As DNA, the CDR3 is TGTGCCAGTAGTATCACACAGGGGTCAAATAGCAATCAGCCCCAGCATTTT. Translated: CASSITQGSNSNQPQHF.

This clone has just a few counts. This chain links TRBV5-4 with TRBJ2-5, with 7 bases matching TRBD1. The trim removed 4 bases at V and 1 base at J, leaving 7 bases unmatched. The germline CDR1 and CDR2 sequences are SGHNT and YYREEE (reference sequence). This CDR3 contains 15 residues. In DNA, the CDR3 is TGTGCCAGCAGCCTCGGACAGGCGGGCCAAGAGACCCAGTACTTC. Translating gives CASSLGQAGQETQYF.

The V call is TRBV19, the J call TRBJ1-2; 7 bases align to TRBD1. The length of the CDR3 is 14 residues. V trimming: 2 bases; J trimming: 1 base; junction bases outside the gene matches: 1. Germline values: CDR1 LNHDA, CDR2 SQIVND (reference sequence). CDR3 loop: CASSIQGVNYGYTF. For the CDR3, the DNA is TGTGCCAGTAGTATACAGGGGGTTAACTATGGCTACACCTTC.

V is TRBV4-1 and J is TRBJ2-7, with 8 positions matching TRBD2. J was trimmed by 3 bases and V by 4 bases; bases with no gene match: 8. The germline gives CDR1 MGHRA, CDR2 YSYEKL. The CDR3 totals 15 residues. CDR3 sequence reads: CASSPEEREIYEQYF. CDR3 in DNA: TGCGCCAGCAGCCCAGAGGAGCGGGAGATCTACGAGCAGTACTTC.

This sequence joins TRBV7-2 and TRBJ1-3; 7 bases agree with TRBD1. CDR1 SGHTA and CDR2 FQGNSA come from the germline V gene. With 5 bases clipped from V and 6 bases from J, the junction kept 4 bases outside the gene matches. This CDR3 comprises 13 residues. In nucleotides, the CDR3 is TGTGCCAGCAGCACGGGACAGCAAAACACCATATATTTT. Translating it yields CASSTGQQNTIYF.

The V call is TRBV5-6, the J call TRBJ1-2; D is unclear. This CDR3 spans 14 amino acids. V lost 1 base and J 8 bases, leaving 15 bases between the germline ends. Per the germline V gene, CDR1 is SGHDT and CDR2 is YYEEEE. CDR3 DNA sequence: TGTGCCAGCAGCTTGCCACGGGAATTGCAAGGCTACACCTTC. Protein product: CASSLPRELQGYTF. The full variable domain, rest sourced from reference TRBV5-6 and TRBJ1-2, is DAGVTQSPTHLIKTRGQQVTLRCSPKSGHDTVSWYQQALGQGPQFIFQYYEEEERQRGNFPDRFSGHQFPNYSSELNVNALLLGDSALYLCASSLPRELQGYTFGSGTRLTVV.

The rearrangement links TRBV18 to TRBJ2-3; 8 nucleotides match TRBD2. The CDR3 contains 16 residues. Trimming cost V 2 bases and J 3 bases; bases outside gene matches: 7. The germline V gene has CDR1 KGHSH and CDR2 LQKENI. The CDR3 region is CASSPNGGGRTDTQYF. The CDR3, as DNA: TGTGCCAGCTCACCAAACGGCGGGGGGCGGACAGATACGCAGTATTTT.

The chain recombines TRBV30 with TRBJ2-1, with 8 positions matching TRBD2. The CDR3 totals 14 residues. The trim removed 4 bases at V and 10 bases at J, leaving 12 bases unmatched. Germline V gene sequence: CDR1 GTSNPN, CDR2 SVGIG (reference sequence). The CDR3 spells CAWNGRGLTIEQFF. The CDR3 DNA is TGTGCCTGGAACGGGAGGGGTTTGACAATCGAGCAGTTCTTC. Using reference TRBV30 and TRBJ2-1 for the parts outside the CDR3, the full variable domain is SQTIHQWPATLVQPVGSPLSLECTVEGTSNPNLYWYRQAAGRGLQLLFYSVGIGQISSEVPQNLSASRPQDRQFILSSKKLLLSDSGFYLCAWNGRGLTIEQFFGPGTRLTVL.

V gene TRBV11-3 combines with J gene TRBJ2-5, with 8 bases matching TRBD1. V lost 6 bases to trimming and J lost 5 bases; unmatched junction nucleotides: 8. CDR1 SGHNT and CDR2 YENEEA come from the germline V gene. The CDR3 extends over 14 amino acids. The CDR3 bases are TGTGCCAGCAGTATACAGGGGGGAGGCGAGACCCAGTACTTC. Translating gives CASSIQGGGETQYF. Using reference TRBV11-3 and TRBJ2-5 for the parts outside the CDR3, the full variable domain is EAGVVQSPRYKIIEKKQPVAFWCNPISGHNTLYWYLQNLGQGPELLIRYENEEAVDDSQLPKDRFSAERLKGVDSTLKIQPAELGDSAVYLCASSIQGGGETQYFGPGTRLLVL.